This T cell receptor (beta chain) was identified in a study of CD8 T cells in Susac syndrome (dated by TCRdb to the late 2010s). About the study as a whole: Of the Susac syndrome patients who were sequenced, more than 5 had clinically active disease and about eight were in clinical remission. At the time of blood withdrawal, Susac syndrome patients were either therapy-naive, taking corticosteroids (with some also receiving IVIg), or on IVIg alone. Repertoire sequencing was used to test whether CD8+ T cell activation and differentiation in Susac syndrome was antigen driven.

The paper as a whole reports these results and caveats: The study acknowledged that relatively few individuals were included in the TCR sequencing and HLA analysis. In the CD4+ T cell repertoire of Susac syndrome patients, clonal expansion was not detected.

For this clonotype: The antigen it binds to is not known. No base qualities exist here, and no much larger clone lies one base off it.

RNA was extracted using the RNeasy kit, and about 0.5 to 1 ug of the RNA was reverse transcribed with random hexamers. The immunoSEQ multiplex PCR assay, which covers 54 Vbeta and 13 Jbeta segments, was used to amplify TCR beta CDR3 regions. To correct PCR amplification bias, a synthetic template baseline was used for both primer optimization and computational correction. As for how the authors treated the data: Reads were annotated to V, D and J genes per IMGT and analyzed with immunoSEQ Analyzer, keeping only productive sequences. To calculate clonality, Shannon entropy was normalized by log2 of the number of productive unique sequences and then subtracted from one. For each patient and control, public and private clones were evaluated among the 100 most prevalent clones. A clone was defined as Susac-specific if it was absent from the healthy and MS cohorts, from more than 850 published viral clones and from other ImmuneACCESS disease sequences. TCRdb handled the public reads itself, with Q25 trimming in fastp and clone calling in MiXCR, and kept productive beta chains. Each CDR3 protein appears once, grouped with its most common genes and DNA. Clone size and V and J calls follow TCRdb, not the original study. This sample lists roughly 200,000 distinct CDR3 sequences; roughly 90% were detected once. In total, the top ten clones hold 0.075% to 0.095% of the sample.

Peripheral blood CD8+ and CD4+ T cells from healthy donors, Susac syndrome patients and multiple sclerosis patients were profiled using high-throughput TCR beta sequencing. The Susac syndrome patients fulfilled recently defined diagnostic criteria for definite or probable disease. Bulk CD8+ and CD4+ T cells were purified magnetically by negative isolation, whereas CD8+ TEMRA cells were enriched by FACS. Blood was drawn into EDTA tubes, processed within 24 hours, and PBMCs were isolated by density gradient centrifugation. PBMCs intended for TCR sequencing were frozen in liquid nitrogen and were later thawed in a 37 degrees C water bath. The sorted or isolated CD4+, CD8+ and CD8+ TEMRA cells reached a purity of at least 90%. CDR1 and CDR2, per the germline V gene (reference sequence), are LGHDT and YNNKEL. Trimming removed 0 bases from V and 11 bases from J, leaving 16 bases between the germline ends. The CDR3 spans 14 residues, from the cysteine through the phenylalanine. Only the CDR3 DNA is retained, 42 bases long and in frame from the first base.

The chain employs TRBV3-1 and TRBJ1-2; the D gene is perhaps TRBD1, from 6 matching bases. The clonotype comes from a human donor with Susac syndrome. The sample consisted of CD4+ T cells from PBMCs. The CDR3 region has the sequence CASSQDPGALGYTF. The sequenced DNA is TGTGCCAGCAGCCAAGATCCGGGGGCCCTTGGTTACACCTTC.